The following is a T cell receptor (beta chain) sequence with its context. This sample is part of a study of blood T cell repertoires in COVID-19. Here immunoSEQ multiplex PCR was the method, and the copy in TCRdb shows in-frame clones only, minus some. The data show approximately 100,000 clones, approximately 80% seen once. The CDR3 loop spans 14 amino acids. The V gene's germline CDR1 is SGHRS and CDR2 YFSETQ. V gave up 5 bases and J gave up 4 bases, with 16 bases separating them. The genes are TRBV5-1 and TRBJ2-7; D is perhaps TRBD1 (6 bases). Input material: peripheral blood. The TCR sequence derives from a man in his fifties or sixties with acute or convalescent COVID-19. CDR3 sequence (DNA): TGCGCCAGCAGTTATACAGGGAATAGATACGAGCAGTACTTC. Translated, it gives CASSYTGNRYEQYF.